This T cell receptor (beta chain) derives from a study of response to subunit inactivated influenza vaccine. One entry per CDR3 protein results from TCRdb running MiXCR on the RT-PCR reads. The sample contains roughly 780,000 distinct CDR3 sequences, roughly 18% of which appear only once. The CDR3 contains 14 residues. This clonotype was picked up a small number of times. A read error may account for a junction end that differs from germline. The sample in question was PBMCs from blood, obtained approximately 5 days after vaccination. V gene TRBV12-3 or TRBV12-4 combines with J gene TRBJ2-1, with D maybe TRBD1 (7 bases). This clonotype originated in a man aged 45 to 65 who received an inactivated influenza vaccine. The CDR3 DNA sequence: TGTGCCAGCAGCTTAGCGGCAGGGGGAAATGAGCAGTTCTTC. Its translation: CASSLAAGGNEQFF.